The rows below give T cell receptor beta chains drawn from one sample of a study of shared clonotypes between healthy human individuals. Sequenced by immunoSEQ multiplex PCR; TCRdb stores in-frame clones only, minus some. The table lists about 580,000 clones, 95% to 98% of them singletons. Sequencing input: naive CD8+ T cells sorted from blood. The receptors here all came from a man aged 25 to 40 in good health. CDR3s include the opening cysteine and the closing phenylalanine or tryptophan. Each record gives: clone size, D gene, V gene, J gene, CDR3 protein, CDR3 DNA. D genes are given only for firm matches. Clone size is stated in some rows and not others, as once, few, many or a class when expanded.

clone_size: NA; d_call: NA; v_call: TRBV7-2; j_call: TRBJ2-5; cdr3_aa: CASSFPTQETQYF; cdr3_nt: TGTGCCAGCAGCTTTCCCACTCAAGAGACCCAGTACTTC
clone_size: once; d_call: TRBD1; v_call: TRBV11-2; j_call: TRBJ1-3; cdr3_aa: CASSLGPGTGLSGNTIYF; cdr3_nt: TGTGCCAGCAGCTTAGGCCCGGGGACAGGGCTCTCTGGAAACACCATATATTTT
clone_size: NA; d_call: NA; v_call: TRBV7-2; j_call: TRBJ1-2; cdr3_aa: CASSGGENGYTF; cdr3_nt: TGTGCCAGCAGCGGGGGGGAAAATGGCTACACCTTC
clone_size: NA; d_call: NA; v_call: TRBV20-1; j_call: TRBJ2-1; cdr3_aa: CSARLYNEQFF; cdr3_nt: TGCAGTGCTAGGTTGTACAATGAGCAGTTCTTC
clone_size: NA; d_call: NA; v_call: TRBV21-1; j_call: TRBJ2-7; cdr3_aa: CASSKGWLAGRYEQYF; cdr3_nt: TGTGCCAGCAGCAAAGGGTGGCTAGCGGGACGCTACGAGCAGTACTTC
clone_size: NA; d_call: TRBD1; v_call: TRBV7-2; j_call: TRBJ2-7; cdr3_aa: CASSLGDREIGEQYF; cdr3_nt: TGTGCCAGCAGCTTAGGAGACAGGGAAATCGGCGAGCAGTACTTC
clone_size: once; d_call: NA; v_call: TRBV28; j_call: TRBJ2-2; cdr3_aa: CASIAQWGGNTGELFF; cdr3_nt: TGTGCCAGCATTGCCCAGTGGGGAGGGAACACCGGGGAGCTGTTTTTT
clone_size: NA; d_call: NA; v_call: TRBV14; j_call: TRBJ1-4; cdr3_aa: CASSQDKEGNEKLFF; cdr3_nt: TGTGCCAGCAGCCAAGATAAGGAGGGGAATGAAAAACTGTTTTTT
clone_size: NA; d_call: NA; v_call: TRBV27; j_call: TRBJ2-1; cdr3_aa: CASSSTSYNEQFF; cdr3_nt: TGTGCCAGCAGTTCCACTTCCTACAATGAGCAGTTCTTC
clone_size: NA; d_call: NA; v_call: TRBV28; j_call: TRBJ1-5; cdr3_aa: CASSRDGRNNQPQHF; cdr3_nt: TGTGCCAGCAGCCGAGACGGCAGAAACAATCAGCCCCAGCATTTT
clone_size: NA; d_call: NA; v_call: TRBV5-8; j_call: TRBJ1-1; cdr3_aa: CASSPLAGHPAEAFF; cdr3_nt: TGTGCCAGCAGCCCCCTGGCGGGCCATCCCGCGGAAGCTTTCTTT
clone_size: NA; d_call: NA; v_call: TRBV7-9; j_call: TRBJ2-3; cdr3_aa: CASSSPSGNTQYF; cdr3_nt: TGTGCCAGCAGCTCCCCTTCGGGGAATACGCAGTATTTT
clone_size: NA; d_call: NA; v_call: TRBV29-1; j_call: TRBJ1-3; cdr3_aa: CSVEETDSGNTIYF; cdr3_nt: TGCAGCGTTGAGGAGACAGACTCTGGAAACACCATATATTTT
clone_size: once; d_call: TRBD1; v_call: TRBV25-1; j_call: TRBJ2-7; cdr3_aa: CATEGGSSYEQYF; cdr3_nt: TGTGCCACCGAAGGGGGCAGCAGCTACGAGCAGTACTTC
clone_size: once; d_call: NA; v_call: TRBV28; j_call: TRBJ1-3; cdr3_aa: CASTWDITSGNTIYF; cdr3_nt: TGTGCCAGCACCTGGGACATCACCTCTGGAAACACCATATATTTT
clone_size: NA; d_call: NA; v_call: TRBV28; j_call: TRBJ1-1; cdr3_aa: CASRPFIDKNTEAFF; cdr3_nt: TGTGCCAGCAGACCATTTATCGACAAGAACACTGAAGCTTTCTTT
clone_size: NA; d_call: TRBD1; v_call: TRBV11-2; j_call: TRBJ2-1; cdr3_aa: CASSSGTGDPYNEQFF; cdr3_nt: TGTGCCAGCAGCTCAGGAACAGGGGACCCCTACAATGAGCAGTTCTTC
clone_size: NA; d_call: NA; v_call: TRBV6-1; j_call: TRBJ2-1; cdr3_aa: CASSEWGIYNEQFF; cdr3_nt: TGTGCCAGCAGCGAATGGGGAATTTACAATGAGCAGTTCTTC
clone_size: NA; d_call: TRBD1; v_call: TRBV19; j_call: TRBJ1-5; cdr3_aa: CASSIGWGQSNQPQHF; cdr3_nt: TGTGCCAGTAGTATAGGATGGGGACAGAGCAATCAGCCCCAGCATTTT
clone_size: NA; d_call: TRBD1; v_call: TRBV11-2; j_call: TRBJ2-5; cdr3_aa: CASSLSQGVETQYF; cdr3_nt: TGTGCCAGCAGCCTTTCTCAGGGGGTAGAGACCCAGTACTTC
clone_size: NA; d_call: TRBD2; v_call: TRBV7-8; j_call: TRBJ2-7; cdr3_aa: CASSHPSGGLYEQYF; cdr3_nt: TGTGCCAGCAGCCACCCAAGCGGGGGACTCTACGAGCAGTACTTC
clone_size: NA; d_call: TRBD1; v_call: TRBV15; j_call: TRBJ1-5; cdr3_aa: CATSRDLAGGQPQHF; cdr3_nt: TGTGCCACCAGCAGAGATCTCGCAGGGGGGCAGCCCCAGCATTTT
clone_size: NA; d_call: TRBD2; v_call: TRBV7-8; j_call: TRBJ2-1; cdr3_aa: CASSTRGTSGRNEQFF; cdr3_nt: TGTGCCAGCAGCACTAGAGGGACTAGCGGGAGGAATGAGCAGTTCTTC
clone_size: NA; d_call: TRBD2; v_call: TRBV5-1; j_call: TRBJ2-3; cdr3_aa: CASSSTGTSSLNRSDTQYF; cdr3_nt: TGCGCCAGCAGCTCGACCGGGACTAGTTCTCTAAATCGCTCGGATACGCAGTATTTT
clone_size: NA; d_call: NA; v_call: TRBV7-9; j_call: TRBJ1-5; cdr3_aa: CASSLGFDQPQHF; cdr3_nt: TGTGCCAGCAGCTTAGGGTTCGACCAGCCCCAGCATTTT
clone_size: NA; d_call: TRBD2; v_call: TRBV7-8; j_call: TRBJ2-1; cdr3_aa: CASSLTSGVSSYNEQFF; cdr3_nt: TGTGCCAGCAGCTTAACTAGCGGGGTAAGCTCCTACAATGAGCAGTTCTTC
clone_size: NA; d_call: NA; v_call: TRBV28; j_call: TRBJ2-5; cdr3_aa: CASSFLRQAEETQYF; cdr3_nt: TGTGCCAGCAGTTTTCTCCGACAGGCGGAAGAGACCCAGTACTTC
clone_size: NA; d_call: TRBD2; v_call: TRBV28; j_call: TRBJ2-1; cdr3_aa: CATLPGLADNEQFF; cdr3_nt: TGTGCCACTCTACCGGGACTAGCGGATAATGAGCAGTTCTTC
clone_size: NA; d_call: TRBD2; v_call: TRBV7-9; j_call: TRBJ2-1; cdr3_aa: CASLLAGGYNEQFF; cdr3_nt: TGTGCCAGCCTTTTAGCGGGGGGTTACAATGAGCAGTTCTTC
clone_size: NA; d_call: NA; v_call: TRBV10-2; j_call: TRBJ2-1; cdr3_aa: CASSGSGEQFF; cdr3_nt: TGCGCCAGCAGTGGTTCGGGGGAGCAGTTCTTC
clone_size: NA; d_call: NA; v_call: TRBV27; j_call: TRBJ2-7; cdr3_aa: CASSLSGTYSYEQYF; cdr3_nt: TGTGCCAGCAGTTTATCCGGGACGTACTCCTACGAGCAGTACTTC
clone_size: once; d_call: TRBD2; v_call: TRBV6-4; j_call: TRBJ2-7; cdr3_aa: CARQTSGSYEQYF; cdr3_nt: TGTGCCAGACAGACTAGCGGGTCCTACGAGCAGTACTTC
clone_size: NA; d_call: NA; v_call: TRBV7-9; j_call: TRBJ1-5; cdr3_aa: CASSEEYSNQPQHF; cdr3_nt: TGTGCCAGCAGCGAAGAGTATAGCAATCAGCCCCAGCATTTT
clone_size: NA; d_call: TRBD2; v_call: TRBV9; j_call: TRBJ2-1; cdr3_aa: CASSVDLSSGRAGDEQFF; cdr3_nt: TGTGCCAGCAGCGTAGATCTCAGTAGCGGGAGGGCCGGGGATGAGCAGTTCTTC
clone_size: NA; d_call: NA; v_call: TRBV7-9; j_call: TRBJ2-1; cdr3_aa: CASSSLPYPGGNEQFF; cdr3_nt: TGTGCCAGCAGCTCCCTACCCTATCCTGGGGGCAATGAGCAGTTCTTC
clone_size: once; d_call: NA; v_call: TRBV27; j_call: TRBJ2-7; cdr3_aa: CASSRPGINYEQYF; cdr3_nt: TGTGCCAGCAGCAGGCCCGGGATTAACTACGAGCAGTACTTC
clone_size: NA; d_call: TRBD2; v_call: TRBV7-3; j_call: TRBJ2-2; cdr3_aa: CASSLTVREGANTGELFF; cdr3_nt: TGTGCCAGCAGCTTAACAGTGCGGGAGGGCGCGAACACCGGGGAGCTGTTTTTT
clone_size: NA; d_call: TRBD1; v_call: TRBV10-3; j_call: TRBJ1-1; cdr3_aa: CAISWTGINTEAFF; cdr3_nt: TGTGCCATCAGTTGGACAGGGATTAACACTGAAGCTTTCTTT
clone_size: NA; d_call: NA; v_call: TRBV6-1; j_call: TRBJ2-5; cdr3_aa: CASSEAGSKLQETQYF; cdr3_nt: TGTGCCAGCAGTGAAGCAGGGAGTAAACTTCAAGAGACCCAGTACTTC
clone_size: NA; d_call: TRBD1; v_call: TRBV30; j_call: TRBJ2-3; cdr3_aa: CAWSEGTGNADTQYF; cdr3_nt: TGTGCCTGGAGTGAGGGGACAGGGAACGCAGATACGCAGTATTTT
clone_size: once; d_call: NA; v_call: TRBV7-9; j_call: TRBJ1-1; cdr3_aa: CASSYLPGHRDTEAFF; cdr3_nt: TGTGCCAGCAGCTACCTCCCGGGACATCGGGACACTGAAGCTTTCTTT
clone_size: NA; d_call: NA; v_call: TRBV7-2; j_call: TRBJ1-1; cdr3_aa: CASSSVFSPLGQDTEAFF; cdr3_nt: TGTGCCAGCAGCTCAGTCTTCAGTCCTTTGGGGCAGGACACTGAAGCTTTCTTT
clone_size: NA; d_call: TRBD1; v_call: TRBV5-4; j_call: TRBJ2-3; cdr3_aa: CASSLEGASTDTQYF; cdr3_nt: TGTGCCAGCAGCTTGGAGGGGGCCTCCACAGATACGCAGTATTTT
clone_size: once; d_call: NA; v_call: TRBV4-1; j_call: TRBJ1-2; cdr3_aa: CASSQVNDRNSRGGYTF; cdr3_nt: TGCGCCAGCAGCCAAGTTAATGACAGGAATTCACGCGGCGGCTACACCTTC
clone_size: NA; d_call: NA; v_call: TRBV28; j_call: TRBJ2-2; cdr3_aa: CASSSSLGTGELFF; cdr3_nt: TGTGCCAGCAGTTCCTCACTTGGCACCGGGGAGCTGTTTTTT
clone_size: NA; d_call: TRBD2; v_call: TRBV7-8; j_call: TRBJ2-7; cdr3_aa: CASSLVGGRDPYEQYF; cdr3_nt: TGTGCCAGCAGCTTAGTAGGCGGGAGGGATCCCTACGAGCAGTACTTC
clone_size: NA; d_call: NA; v_call: TRBV5-5; j_call: TRBJ2-5; cdr3_aa: CASSSPDGHETQYF; cdr3_nt: TGTGCCAGCAGCTCACCGGACGGTCATGAGACCCAGTACTTC
clone_size: NA; d_call: NA; v_call: TRBV25-1; j_call: TRBJ2-5; cdr3_aa: CATSLGETQYF; cdr3_nt: TGTGCCACCTCTTTGGGGGAGACCCAGTACTTC
clone_size: NA; d_call: TRBD2; v_call: TRBV29-1; j_call: TRBJ2-1; cdr3_aa: CSVERFLAGGPNEQFF; cdr3_nt: TGCAGCGTTGAAAGGTTTCTAGCGGGAGGACCAAATGAGCAGTTCTTC
clone_size: NA; d_call: NA; v_call: TRBV5-1; j_call: TRBJ1-1; cdr3_aa: CASSFGTEAFF; cdr3_nt: TGCGCCAGCAGCTTCGGGACTGAAGCTTTCTTT
clone_size: NA; d_call: TRBD1; v_call: TRBV27; j_call: TRBJ2-7; cdr3_aa: CASSAGGDVYEQYF; cdr3_nt: TGTGCCAGCAGTGCAGGGGGCGATGTCTACGAGCAGTACTTC
clone_size: NA; d_call: NA; v_call: TRBV7-7; j_call: TRBJ2-2; cdr3_aa: CASSLEPRGGVTGELFF; cdr3_nt: TGTGCTAGCAGCTTAGAGCCCAGGGGTGGAGTCACCGGGGAGCTGTTTTTT
clone_size: NA; d_call: TRBD1; v_call: TRBV15; j_call: TRBJ2-7; cdr3_aa: CATSRGQGALYEQYF; cdr3_nt: TGTGCCACCAGCAGAGGACAGGGGGCGCTTTACGAGCAGTACTTC
clone_size: NA; d_call: NA; v_call: TRBV29-1; j_call: TRBJ2-5; cdr3_aa: CSTPREGQETQYF; cdr3_nt: TGCAGCACACCCCGTGAGGGCCAAGAGACCCAGTACTTC